This entry describes one T cell receptor (beta chain). These data are taken from a study of blood T cell repertoires in COVID-19. Data came from immunoSEQ multiplex PCR; TCRdb stores just in-frame clones and leaves some out. The table shows about 52,000 clones, with 90% occurring only once. Germline V lookup: CDR1 DFQATT, CDR2 SNEGSKA (reference sequence). V shed 3 bases and J shed 4 bases, with 13 bases lying between them. There are 14 residues in the CDR3. The TCR was taken from a human donor in a cohort sampled during active COVID-19. The V gene is TRBV20-1, the J gene TRBJ2-1; the D gene is possibly TRBD2 (6 bases). What was sequenced was peripheral blood. The CDR3 sequence is CSASDSGAYNEQFF. Here the CDR3 DNA reads TGCAGTGCTAGTGATAGCGGAGCTTACAATGAGCAGTTCTTC.